This T cell receptor (beta chain) was identified in a study of blood T cell repertoires in COVID-19. Study summary: The analysed material was cDNA or gDNA that came from T cells, B-cell-depleted T cells, or PBMCs.

V was shortened by 5 bases and J by 0 bases, with 14 bases between the two germline ends. The CDR3 is 15 residues long. Germline CDR1 reads SGHTA; CDR2 reads FQGNSA. This table comes from immunoSEQ multiplex PCR, and its TCRdb copy is limited to in-frame clones, with some not included. The sample has under 85,000 clones; around four fifths are singletons. The J gene is TRBJ2-7, the V gene TRBV7-2, with D perhaps TRBD2 (5 bases). The clonotype originates from a man between 45 and 60 years old with active COVID-19. The sample taken for sequencing was peripheral blood. DNA of the CDR3: TGTGCCAGCAGCCTGGGGTTAGGGAGCTCCTACGAGCAGTACTTC. Translated: CASSLGLGSSYEQYF.